This TCR beta chain was found in a study of STAT5B mutations in CD4+ large granular lymphocyte leukemia. The CDR3 is made up of 16 amino acids. CDR1 and CDR2 from the germline V gene are MNHNY and SVGAGI (reference sequence). Trimming took 1 base from V and 2 from J; bases not matched to a gene: 3. TCRdb's copy holds only in-frame clones and misses some; the assay was immunoSEQ multiplex PCR. This sample has 32,000 or so clones, with around 80% found just once. The material sequenced was CD4+ T cells from blood buffy coats. This receptor was identified in a human donor in good health. The chain uses TRBV6-6 and TRBJ1-1; TRBD1 matches 11 bases. CDR3 nucleotides: TGTGCCAGCAGTTACTTGGGGACAGGGGGTAACACTGAAGCTTTCTTT. This sequence encodes CASSYLGTGGNTEAFF.